The 16 T cell receptor beta chains in this list originate from one sample, sequenced in a study of CD8 T cells in Susac syndrome. It was with random hexamers that roughly 0.45 to 1 ug RNA was reverse transcribed. TCRdb fed the immunoSEQ multiplex PCR reads into MiXCR, producing one record per CDR3 protein. The data contain around 300,000 distinct CDR3 sequences, 90% to 95% of them seen just once; the ten biggest clones take up about 0.07%. Specimen: CD4+ T cells from PBMCs. The receptors were sampled from a human donor with multiple sclerosis.

This clonotype came up once. This chain uses TRBV20-1 with TRBJ2-1; TRBD2 might be the D (5 bases). V was clipped by 4 bases and J by 12 bases, with 22 bases between them. CDR3 length: 14 residues. Looked up from germline, CDR1 is DFQATT and CDR2 is SNEGSKA (reference sequence). CDR3 region: CSAINPSRKEGQFF. The CDR3 bases are TGCAGTGCTATCAATCCGAGTCGGAAAGAGGGGCAGTTCTTC.

The V and J genes are TRBV27 and TRBJ1-4; maybe TRBD1 (5 bases). Germline lookup yields CDR1 MNHEY and CDR2 SMNVEV (reference sequence). The CDR3 loop spans 15 amino acids. The V end lost 5 bases, the J end lost 4 bases, and 14 bases lay between the germline ends. CDR3 sequence (DNA): TGTGCCAGCAGTCCCCGGGACCTCCATAATGAAAAACTGTTTTTT. It yields the protein CASSPRDLHNEKLFF.

The CDR3 coding sequence is TGTGCCAGGAGGGACCTTACAAAAGGGTTAACGCAGTATTTT. Its translation: CARRDLTKGLTQYF. The chain employs TRBV12-3 or TRBV12-4 and TRBJ2-3; D assignment may be TRBD1 or TRBD2 (5 bases each). CDR3 length equals 14 residues. The V end was cut by 9 bases, the J end by 9 bases, with 22 bases between.

This clonotype showed up just once. The chain joins TRBV20-1 to TRBJ1-4; 9 bases map to TRBD1. Germline-derived CDR1 and CDR2 are DFQATT and SNEGSKA (reference sequence). V dropped 5 bases and J dropped 7; count of bases not matched to a gene: 8. This CDR3 has 14 amino acids. The CDR3 DNA reads as TGCAGTGCTTCCCACCGGGACAGGGCTGAAAAACTGTTTTTT. Protein: CSASHRDRAEKLFF.

The count of this clonotype is one. The rearrangement joins TRBV29-1 to TRBJ2-2, with TRBD1 matching over 9 bases. The V and J ends lost 6 bases and 2 bases, in that order; junction bases with no gene match: 4. This CDR3 comprises 14 residues. Germline V gives CDR1 SQVTM, CDR2 ANQGSEA. The CDR3 protein is CSVRDRVNTGELFF. The DNA for the CDR3 is TGCAGCGTCCGGGACAGGGTAAACACCGGGGAGCTGTTTTTT.

This sequence joins TRBV11-2 and TRBJ2-3, with D hard to call. This CDR3 is built from 15 residues. V lost 4 bases and J 1 base, leaving 12 bases between the germline ends. Germline loops: CDR1 SGHAT, CDR2 FQNNGV. CDR3 sequence (DNA): TGTGCCAGCAGCTCATCCATCGAGGGCACAGATACGCAGTATTTT. Translating gives CASSSSIEGTDTQYF.

V and J are TRBV19 and TRBJ2-4, with 9 positions matching TRBD1. V dropped 5 bases and J dropped 8; count of bases not matched to a gene: 10. The CDR3 is 15 residues long. Germline CDR1 reads LNHDA; CDR2 reads SQIVND (reference sequence). CDR3 DNA: TGTGCCAGTAGTCCACGACAGGGGGTTAGTGACATTCAGTACTTC. Encoded protein: CASSPRQGVSDIQYF.

The genes are TRBV6-1 and TRBJ2-5; 13 bases align to TRBD2. V lost 3 bases and J lost 2; bases outside the gene matches: 6. Germline V gene lookup returns CDR1 MNHNS and CDR2 SASEGT. CDR3 size: 17 residues. This CDR3 is CASSEGTSGAVQETQYF. The CDR3 DNA reads as TGTGCCAGCAGTGAGGGGACTAGCGGGGCCGTTCAAGAGACCCAGTACTTC.

The chain carries TRBV3-1 and TRBJ2-5, with TRBD1 matching 10 bases. V dropped 4 bases and J dropped 3; count of bases not matched to a gene: 2. Germline values: CDR1 LGHDT, CDR2 YNNKEL (reference sequence). The CDR3 runs to 14 residues. CDR3 region: CASSRQGAKETQYF. The CDR3 DNA reads as TGTGCCAGCAGCCGACAGGGGGCAAAAGAGACCCAGTACTTC.

This sequence joins TRBV6-1 and TRBJ2-7; tentative D call: TRBD2 (6 bases). CDR3 length: 15 residues. V lost 2 bases to trimming and J lost 2 bases, with 13 bases between them. CDR1 MNHNS and CDR2 SASEGT come from the germline V gene. The CDR3 spells CASSETRGSTYEQYF. Written as DNA, the CDR3 is TGTGCCAGCAGTGAAACTCGGGGGAGTACCTACGAGCAGTACTTC.

The chain couples TRBV7-3 to TRBJ1-1; D not resolved. CDR1 is SGHTA, CDR2 FQGTGA, per germline. V was clipped by 5 bases and J by 4 bases, with 17 bases between them. This CDR3 is built from 15 residues. CDR3 residues: CASSTLGGGGTEAFF. The CDR3 nucleotides read TGTGCCAGCAGCACGCTTGGCGGAGGAGGCACTGAAGCTTTCTTT. Variable domain in full (rest from reference TRBV7-3 and TRBJ1-1): GAGVSQTPSNKVTEKGKYVELRCDPISGHTALYWYRQSLGQGPEFLIYFQGTGAADDSGLPNDRFFAVRPEGSVSTLKIQRTERGDSAVYLCASSTLGGGGTEAFFGQGTRLTVV.

This clonotype was seen only once. An end of the junction differs from the germline gene, which may be a read error. For the CDR3, the DNA is TGTGCCAGCAGGAGACAAAGGGCCTCCTCCGAGCAGTACTTC. Translation gives CASRRQRASSEQYF. The genes are TRBV6-2 or TRBV6-3 and TRBJ2-7; no definite D call. This CDR3 is built from 14 residues. CDR1 MNHEY and CDR2 SVGEGT come from the germline V gene.

The gene calls are TRBV7-9 and TRBJ2-4, with D possibly TRBD2 on 6 matching bases. Trimming shortened V by 3 bases and J by 8 bases, and 11 bases separated the two germline ends. Germline V gives CDR1 SEHNR, CDR2 FQNEAQ (reference sequence). The CDR3 has 13 amino acids. The CDR3 nucleotides are TGTGCCAGCAGCTTTGGGGACTCGGACATTCAGTACTTC. Protein product: CASSFGDSDIQYF.

This chain's CDR3 is CASTGNQETQYF. CDR3 bases: TGCGCCAGCACGGGGAACCAAGAGACCCAGTACTTC. The genes are TRBV23-1 and TRBJ2-5; the D gene is possibly TRBD2 (5 bases). TRBV23-1 is an ORF, and what it does is uncertain. V was pared by 7 bases and J by 0 bases, with 6 bases between. The CDR3 extends over 12 amino acids.

The chain employs TRBV5-1 and TRBJ2-3, with 7 bases identical to TRBD1. Per the germline V gene, CDR1 is SGHRS and CDR2 is YFSETQ. This CDR3 has 15 amino acids. The J segment lost 2 bases and the V segment lost 3 bases, leaving 6 bases of the junction unmatched. This CDR3 reads CASSSPTGNTDTQYF. The CDR3 DNA is TGCGCCAGCAGCTCCCCGACAGGGAACACAGATACGCAGTATTTT. Together with reference TRBV5-1 and TRBJ2-3, the CDR3 gives the full variable domain: KAGVTQTPRYLIKTRGQQVTLSCSPISGHRSVSWYQQTPGQGLQFLFEYFSETQRNKGNFPGRFSGRQFSNSRSEMNVSTLELGDSALYLCASSSPTGNTDTQYFGPGTRLTVL.

The V and J genes are TRBV25-1 and TRBJ2-7; tentatively, D is TRBD1 or TRBD2 (5 bases each). This CDR3 has 14 amino acids. The V end lost 4 bases, the J end lost 4 bases, and 14 bases lay between the germline ends. Germline assignment: CDR1 MGHDK and CDR2 SYGVNS. As DNA, the CDR3 is TGTGCCAGCAGTGCCCCGGGACCCCCATACGAGCAGTACTTC. Protein sequence: CASSAPGPPYEQYF.